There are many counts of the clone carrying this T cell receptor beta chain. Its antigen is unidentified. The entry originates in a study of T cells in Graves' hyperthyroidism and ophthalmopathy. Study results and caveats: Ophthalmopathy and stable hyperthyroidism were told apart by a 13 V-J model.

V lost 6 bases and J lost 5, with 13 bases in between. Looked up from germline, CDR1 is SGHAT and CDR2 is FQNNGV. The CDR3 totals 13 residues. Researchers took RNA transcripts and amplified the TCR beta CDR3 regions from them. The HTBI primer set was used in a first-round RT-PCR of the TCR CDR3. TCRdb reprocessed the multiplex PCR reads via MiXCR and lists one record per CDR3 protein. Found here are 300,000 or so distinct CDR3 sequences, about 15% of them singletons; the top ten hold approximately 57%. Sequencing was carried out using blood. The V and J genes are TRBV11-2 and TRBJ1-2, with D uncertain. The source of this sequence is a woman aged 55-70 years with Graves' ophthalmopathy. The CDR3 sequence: CASSPAYKYGYTF. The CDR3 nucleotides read TGTGCCAGCAGTCCCGCCTACAAATATGGCTACACCTTC.